This is a list of T cell receptor beta chains from one sample in a study of OX40 agonist ivuxolimab in advanced cancers. Some clones are missing from TCRdb's copy, which holds only in-frame ones; the method was immunoSEQ multiplex PCR. The table has tens of thousands of clones, approximately 92% seen once. The sequencing here drew on CD4+ or CD8+ T cells sorted from blood, taken in a trial of the OX40 agonist ivuxolimab. These TCRs come from an adult with an advanced solid tumor such as melanoma, head and neck, liver or kidney cancer. The CDR3 runs from the conserved cysteine through the conserved F or W. Fields, in order: clone size, J gene, D gene, V gene, CDR3 DNA, CDR3 protein. A D gene is named only where the DNA matches it firmly. A row's size may be missing; if present it is once, few, many or a size class.

size: -; J: TRBJ1-5; D: -; V: TRBV6-6; DNA: TGTGCCACCCTCTGGGAGGGGAGCAATCAGCCCCAGCATTTT; CDR3: CATLWEGSNQPQHF
size: once; J: TRBJ1-4; D: -; V: TRBV27; DNA: TGTGCCAGCAGTTCCCCCGGGGCGGGAACTAATGAAAAACTGTTTTTT; CDR3: CASSSPGAGTNEKLFF
size: -; J: TRBJ2-3; D: -; V: TRBV29-1; DNA: TGCAGCGCCCCAGAGCGCACAGATACGCAGTATTTT; CDR3: CSAPERTDTQYF
size: -; J: TRBJ2-3; D: -; V: TRBV6-1; DNA: TGTGCCAGCAGTAGGGGAGGGGGTACAGATACGCAGTATTTT; CDR3: CASSRGGGTDTQYF
size: -; J: TRBJ1-3; D: -; V: TRBV4-3; DNA: TGCGCCAGCAGCCAAGATCGGGGTGCAACTGGAAACACCATATATTTT; CDR3: CASSQDRGATGNTIYF
size: -; J: TRBJ2-3; D: -; V: TRBV7-9; DNA: TGTGCCAGCAGCTTAAGGCCAGGGAGCACAGATACGCAGTATTTT; CDR3: CASSLRPGSTDTQYF
size: -; J: TRBJ2-3; D: -; V: TRBV27; DNA: TGTGCCAGCAGTTCCTCCAGGGGTGATACGCAGTATTTT; CDR3: CASSSSRGDTQYF
size: -; J: TRBJ2-7; D: -; V: TRBV27; DNA: TGTGCCAGCAATTCGGTCCGGGGCTACGAGCAGTACTTC; CDR3: CASNSVRGYEQYF
size: -; J: TRBJ2-1; D: -; V: TRBV6-6; DNA: TGTGCCAGCAGAAGCATCCATGAGCAGTTCTTC; CDR3: CASRSIHEQFF
size: once; J: TRBJ1-4; D: TRBD1; V: TRBV7-2; DNA: TGTGCCAGCAGCTTAGTAACAGGGGAGGTCGGTGAAAAACTGTTTTTT; CDR3: CASSLVTGEVGEKLFF
size: -; J: TRBJ1-5; D: -; V: TRBV28; DNA: TGTGCCAGCAGTCTGGGGGTGAGGGATCAGCCCCAGCATTTT; CDR3: CASSLGVRDQPQHF
size: -; J: TRBJ2-2; D: -; V: TRBV27; DNA: TGTGCCAGCAGTCCTTTCCCGAACTTCGGGGAGCTGTTTTTT; CDR3: CASSPFPNFGELFF
size: -; J: TRBJ1-6; D: -; V: TRBV6-5; DNA: TGTGCCAGCAGTCCCGGGACGGACAATTCACCCCTCCACTTT; CDR3: CASSPGTDNSPLHF
size: -; J: TRBJ2-7; D: -; V: TRBV5-8; DNA: TGTGCCAGCAGCCCGCCGGACGCCCTACAGCAGTACTTC; CDR3: CASSPPDALQQYF
size: -; J: TRBJ2-7; D: TRBD1; V: TRBV4-3; DNA: TGCGCCAGCAGCCAGAGGGACAGTGCAGCCTACGAGCAGTACTTC; CDR3: CASSQRDSAAYEQYF
size: -; J: TRBJ2-5; D: -; V: TRBV11-2; DNA: TGTGCCAGCAGGAAAGAGACCCAGTACTTC; CDR3: CASRKETQYF
size: -; J: TRBJ2-3; D: -; V: TRBV30; DNA: TGTGCCTGGAGTGCGGCCTGGATCAGGCAGGCAGATACGCAGTATTTT; CDR3: CAWSAAWIRQADTQYF
size: -; J: TRBJ1-2; D: -; V: TRBV4-3; DNA: TGCGCCAGCAGCCACGCCACCGACAGATGGGAGGTCTATGGCTACACCTTC; CDR3: CASSHATDRWEVYGYTF
size: -; J: TRBJ1-2; D: -; V: TRBV21-1; DNA: TGTGCCAGCAGCAAAGCAGGGACAGCTTACGCGTATGGCTACACCTTC; CDR3: CASSKAGTAYAYGYTF
size: -; J: TRBJ2-7; D: TRBD2; V: TRBV19; DNA: TGTGCCACTCGAATAGCGGGAGGCCCCCACGAGCAGTACTTC; CDR3: CATRIAGGPHEQYF
size: -; J: TRBJ2-7; D: -; V: TRBV4-3; DNA: TGCGCCAGCAGCCAAGTTTCTGGTTTTGGCGAGCAGTACTTC; CDR3: CASSQVSGFGEQYF
size: -; J: TRBJ1-2; D: -; V: TRBV4-2; DNA: TGTGCCAGCAGCCAAGTCCCGGGGACGGGCTATGGCTACACCTTC; CDR3: CASSQVPGTGYGYTF
size: once; J: TRBJ1-1; D: -; V: TRBV18; DNA: TGTGCCAGCTGGGACCCAAAATACACTGAAGCTTTCTTT; CDR3: CASWDPKYTEAFF